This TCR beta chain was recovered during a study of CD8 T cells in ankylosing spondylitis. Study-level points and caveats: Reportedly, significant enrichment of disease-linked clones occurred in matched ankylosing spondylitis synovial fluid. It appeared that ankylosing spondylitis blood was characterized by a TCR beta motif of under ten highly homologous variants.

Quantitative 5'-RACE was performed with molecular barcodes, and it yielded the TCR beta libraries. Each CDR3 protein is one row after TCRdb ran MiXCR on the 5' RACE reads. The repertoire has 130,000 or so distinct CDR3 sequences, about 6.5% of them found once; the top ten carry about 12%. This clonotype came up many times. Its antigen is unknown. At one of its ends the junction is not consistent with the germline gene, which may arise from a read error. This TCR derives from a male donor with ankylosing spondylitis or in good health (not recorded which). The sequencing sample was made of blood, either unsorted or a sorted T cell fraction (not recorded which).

The CDR3 loop is CASREDRGNQPQHF. The CDR3 DNA follows: TGTGCCAGCAGAGAAGACAGGGGAAATCAGCCCCAGCATTTT. The rearrangement uses TRBV6-1 and TRBJ1-5, with 8 bases lining up with TRBD1. The CDR3 loop spans 14 amino acids. Germline CDR1 MNHNS, CDR2 SASEGT.